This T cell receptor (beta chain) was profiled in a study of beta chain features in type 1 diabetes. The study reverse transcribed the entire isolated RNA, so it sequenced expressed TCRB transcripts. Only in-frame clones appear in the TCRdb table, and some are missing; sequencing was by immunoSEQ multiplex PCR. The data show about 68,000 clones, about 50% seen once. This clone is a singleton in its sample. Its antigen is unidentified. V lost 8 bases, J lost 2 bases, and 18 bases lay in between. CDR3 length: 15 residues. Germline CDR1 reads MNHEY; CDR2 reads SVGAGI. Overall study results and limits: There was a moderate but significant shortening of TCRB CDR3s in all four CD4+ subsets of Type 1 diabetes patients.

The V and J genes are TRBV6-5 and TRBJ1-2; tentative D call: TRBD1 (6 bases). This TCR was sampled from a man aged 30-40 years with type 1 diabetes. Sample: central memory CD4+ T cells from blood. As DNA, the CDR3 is TGTGCCAGCGGGGCCACGACAGGAATCAACTATGGCTACACCTTC. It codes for CASGATTGINYGYTF.